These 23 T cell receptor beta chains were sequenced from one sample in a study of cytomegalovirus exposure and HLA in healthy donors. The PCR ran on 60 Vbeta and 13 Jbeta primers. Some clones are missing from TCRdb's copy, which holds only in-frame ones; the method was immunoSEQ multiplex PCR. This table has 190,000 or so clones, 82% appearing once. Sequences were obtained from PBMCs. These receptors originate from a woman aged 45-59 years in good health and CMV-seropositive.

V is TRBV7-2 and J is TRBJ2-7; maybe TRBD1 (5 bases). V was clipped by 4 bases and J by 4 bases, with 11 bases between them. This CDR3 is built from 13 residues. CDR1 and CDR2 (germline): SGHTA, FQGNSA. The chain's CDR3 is CASSSLAGYEQYF. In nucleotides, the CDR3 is TGTGCCAGCAGCTCCCTGGCAGGGTACGAGCAGTACTTC.

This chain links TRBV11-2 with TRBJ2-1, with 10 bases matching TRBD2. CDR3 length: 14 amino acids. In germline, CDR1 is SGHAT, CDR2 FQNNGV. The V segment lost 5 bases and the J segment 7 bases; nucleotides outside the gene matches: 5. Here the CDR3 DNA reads TGTGCCAGCAGCCCCAGGACTAGCGGAAATGAGCAGTTCTTC. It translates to CASSPRTSGNEQFF.

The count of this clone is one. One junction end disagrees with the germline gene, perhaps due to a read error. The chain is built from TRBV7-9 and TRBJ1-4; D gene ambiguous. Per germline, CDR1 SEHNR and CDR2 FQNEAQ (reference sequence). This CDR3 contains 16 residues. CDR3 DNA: TGTTCCAGCAGCCCAAGTCGCGGACTCTATAATGAAAAACTGTTTTTT. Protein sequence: CSSSPSRGLYNEKLFF.

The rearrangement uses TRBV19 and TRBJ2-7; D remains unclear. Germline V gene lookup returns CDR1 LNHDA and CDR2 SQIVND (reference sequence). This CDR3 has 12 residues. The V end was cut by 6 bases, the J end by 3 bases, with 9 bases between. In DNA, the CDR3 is TGTGCCAGTAGCGATCCCGGCTACGAGCAGTACTTC. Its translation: CASSDPGYEQYF.

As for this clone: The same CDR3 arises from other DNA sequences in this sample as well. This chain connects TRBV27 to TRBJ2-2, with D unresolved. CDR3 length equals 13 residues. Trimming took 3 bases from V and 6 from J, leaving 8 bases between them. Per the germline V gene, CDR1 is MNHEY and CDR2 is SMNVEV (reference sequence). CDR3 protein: CASSFSRAGELFF. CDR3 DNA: TGTGCCAGCAGTTTCAGTCGGGCCGGGGAGCTGTTTTTT.

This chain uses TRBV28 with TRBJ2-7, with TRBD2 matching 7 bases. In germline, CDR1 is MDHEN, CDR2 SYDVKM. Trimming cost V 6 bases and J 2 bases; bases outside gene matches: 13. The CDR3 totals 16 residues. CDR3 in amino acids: CASSPRVAGEAYEQYF. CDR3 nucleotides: TGTGCCAGCAGCCCCCGGGTGGCGGGAGAGGCCTACGAGCAGTACTTC.

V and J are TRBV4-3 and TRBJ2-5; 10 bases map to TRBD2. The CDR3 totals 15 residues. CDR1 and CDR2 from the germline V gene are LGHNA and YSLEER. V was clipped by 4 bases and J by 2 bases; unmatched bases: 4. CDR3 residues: CASSPGLAVQETQYF. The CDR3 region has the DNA TGCGCCAGCAGCCCAGGACTAGCGGTTCAAGAGACCCAGTACTTC.

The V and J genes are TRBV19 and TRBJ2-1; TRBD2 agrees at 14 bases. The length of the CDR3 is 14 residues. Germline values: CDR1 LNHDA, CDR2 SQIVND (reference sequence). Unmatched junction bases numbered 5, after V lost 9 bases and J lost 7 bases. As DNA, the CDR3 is TGTGCCAGCAGACTAGCGGGAGGGGAAAATGAGCAGTTCTTC. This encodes CASRLAGGENEQFF.

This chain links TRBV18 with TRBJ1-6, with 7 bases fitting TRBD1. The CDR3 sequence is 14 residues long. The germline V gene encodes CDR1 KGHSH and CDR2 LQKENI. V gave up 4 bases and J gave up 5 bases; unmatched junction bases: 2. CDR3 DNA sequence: TGTGCCAGCTCACAGGGACAGAATAATTCACCCCTCCACTTT. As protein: CASSQGQNNSPLHF.

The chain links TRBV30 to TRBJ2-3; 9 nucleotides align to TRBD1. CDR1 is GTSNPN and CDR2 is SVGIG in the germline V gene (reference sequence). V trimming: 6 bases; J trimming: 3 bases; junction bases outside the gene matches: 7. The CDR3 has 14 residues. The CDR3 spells CACIGQGSTDTQYF. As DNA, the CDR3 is TGTGCCTGTATCGGACAGGGGAGTACAGATACGCAGTATTTT.

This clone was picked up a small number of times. The CDR3 coding sequence is TGTGCCAGCAGTTCTTTGGGGACAGGGCTGTCCGGGGAGCTGTTTTTT. Translation gives CASSSLGTGLSGELFF. The chain couples TRBV28 to TRBJ2-2, with TRBD1 matching 9 bases. V shed 4 bases, J shed 6 bases, and the junction held 9 bases outside the gene matches. The CDR3 extends over 16 amino acids. Germline V lookup: CDR1 MDHEN, CDR2 SYDVKM.

CDR3 nucleotide sequence: TGTGCCAGCTCCCCCGGAACAGCAGAGACCCAGTACTTC. This gives the protein CASSPGTAETQYF. The chain is built from TRBV18 and TRBJ2-5; D gene ambiguous. CDR1 and CDR2 (germline): KGHSH, LQKENI. Trimming stripped 6 bases from V and 4 bases from J, with 12 bases between. This CDR3 is built from 13 residues.

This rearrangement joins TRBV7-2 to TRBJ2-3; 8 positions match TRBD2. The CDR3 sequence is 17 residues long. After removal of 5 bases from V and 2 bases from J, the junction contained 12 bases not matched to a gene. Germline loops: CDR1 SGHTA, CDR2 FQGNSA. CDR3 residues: CASSTPFREGHTDTQYF. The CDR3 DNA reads TGTGCCAGCAGCACCCCTTTTCGGGAGGGCCACACAGATACGCAGTATTTT.

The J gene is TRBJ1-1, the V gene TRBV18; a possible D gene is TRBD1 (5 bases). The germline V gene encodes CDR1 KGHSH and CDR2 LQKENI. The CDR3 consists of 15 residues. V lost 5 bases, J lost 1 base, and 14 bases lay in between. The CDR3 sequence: CASSIGGGTNTEAFF. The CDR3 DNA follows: TGTGCCAGCTCAATCGGGGGGGGGACGAACACTGAAGCTTTCTTT.

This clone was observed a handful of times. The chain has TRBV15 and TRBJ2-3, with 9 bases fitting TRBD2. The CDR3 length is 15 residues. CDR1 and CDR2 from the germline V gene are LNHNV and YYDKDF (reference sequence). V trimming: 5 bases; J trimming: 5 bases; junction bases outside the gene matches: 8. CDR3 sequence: CATSGAGGPIDTQYF. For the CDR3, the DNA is TGTGCCACCAGCGGGGCGGGAGGGCCAATAGATACGCAGTATTTT.

The CDR3, as DNA: TGTGCCAGCAGCCCTCATCGGAGCACTGAAGCTTTCTTT. The encoded protein is CASSPHRSTEAFF. This rearrangement joins TRBV7-2 to TRBJ1-1, with D uncertain. V was clipped by 5 bases and J by 4 bases, with 11 bases between them. CDR3 length: 13 residues. The germline CDR1 and CDR2 sequences are SGHTA and FQGNSA.

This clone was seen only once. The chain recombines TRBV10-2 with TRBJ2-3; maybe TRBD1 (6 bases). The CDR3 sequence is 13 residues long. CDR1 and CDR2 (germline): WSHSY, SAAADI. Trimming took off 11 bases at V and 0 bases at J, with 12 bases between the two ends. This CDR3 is CAGGGPSTDTQYF. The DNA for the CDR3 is TGCGCCGGGGGCGGTCCTAGCACAGATACGCAGTATTTT.

This chain's CDR3 is CASSQDEGARGNTEAFF. The CDR3 DNA reads as TGTGCCAGCAGCCAAGATGAAGGGGCGCGGGGGAACACTGAAGCTTTCTTT. The chain uses TRBV14 and TRBJ1-1, with a weak D call TRBD1 (5 bases). Germline CDR1 SGHDN, CDR2 FVKESK. Trimming shortened V by 0 bases and J by 1 base, and 15 bases separated the two germline ends. The CDR3 covers 17 residues.

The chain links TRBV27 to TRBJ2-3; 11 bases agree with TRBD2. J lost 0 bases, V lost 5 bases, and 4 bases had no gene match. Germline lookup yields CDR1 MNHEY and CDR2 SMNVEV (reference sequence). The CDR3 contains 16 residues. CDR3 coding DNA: TGTGCCAGCAGTAGTGGGACTAGCGGAAGCACAGATACGCAGTATTTT. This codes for CASSSGTSGSTDTQYF.

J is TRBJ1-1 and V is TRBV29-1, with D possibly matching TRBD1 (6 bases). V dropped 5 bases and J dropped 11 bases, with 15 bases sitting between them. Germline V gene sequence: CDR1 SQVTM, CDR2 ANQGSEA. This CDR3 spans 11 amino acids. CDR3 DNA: TGCAGCGTTAACAGGGAGGGGGGTGCTTTCTTT. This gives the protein CSVNREGGAFF.

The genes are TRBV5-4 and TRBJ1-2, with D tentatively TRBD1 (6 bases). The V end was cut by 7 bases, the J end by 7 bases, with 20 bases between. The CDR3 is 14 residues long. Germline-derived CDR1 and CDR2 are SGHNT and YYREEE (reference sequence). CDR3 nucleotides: TGTGCCAGCGGGACTACAGGGAGTCTGGCTGGCTACACCTTC. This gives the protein CASGTTGSLAGYTF.

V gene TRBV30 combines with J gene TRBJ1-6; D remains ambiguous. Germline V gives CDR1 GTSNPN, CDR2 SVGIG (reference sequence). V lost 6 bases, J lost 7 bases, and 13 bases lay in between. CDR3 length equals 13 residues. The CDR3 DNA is TGTGCCTGTACCCAGGATCCGAATTCACCCCTCCACTTT. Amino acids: CACTQDPNSPLHF.

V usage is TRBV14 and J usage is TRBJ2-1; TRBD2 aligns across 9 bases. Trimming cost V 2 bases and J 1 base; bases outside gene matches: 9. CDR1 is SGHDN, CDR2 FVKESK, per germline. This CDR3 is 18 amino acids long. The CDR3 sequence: CASSQRAGGPRSYNEQFF. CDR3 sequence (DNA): TGTGCCAGCAGCCAACGGGCGGGAGGGCCTCGGTCCTACAATGAGCAGTTCTTC.